The next 25 T cell receptor beta chains were all read from a single sample in a study of read filtering for tumor transcriptome and immune sequencing. Molecular barcoded adaptors covering alpha/delta and beta/gamma chains were used on roughly 400 ng RNA. MiXCR was run by TCRdb on the reads, yielding one entry per CDR3 protein. This table has roughly 93,000 distinct CDR3 sequences, around a fifth appearing once. Sequencing input: a population of CD138-negative cells sorted from bone marrow. Receptors were obtained from a donor over 35 with multiple myeloma.

This clonotype has at least ten counts. The chain carries TRBV2 and TRBJ1-5; tentative D call: TRBD1 (5 bases). V lost 6 bases to trimming and J lost 2 bases, with 23 bases between them. The CDR3 runs 18 residues. Germline assignment: CDR1 SNHLY and CDR2 FYNNEI. CDR3: CASRRGPPGPGGNQPQHF. As DNA, the CDR3 is TGTGCCAGCAGGAGGGGACCTCCAGGTCCCGGGGGCAATCAGCCCCAGCATTTT.

This clonotype was detected many times. The gene calls are TRBV20-1 and TRBJ2-6, with D perhaps matching TRBD1 (6 bases). Germline V gene sequence: CDR1 DFQATT, CDR2 SNEGSKA (reference sequence). This CDR3 contains 15 residues. V shed 0 bases and J shed 2 bases, with 8 bases lying between them. CDR3 loop: CSARDRTAGANVLTF. The DNA of the CDR3 is TGCAGTGCTAGAGACCGGACAGCTGGGGCCAACGTCCTGACTTTC.

This clonotype was observed a single time. A much more abundant neighbour one base away suggests this may be a read error. J is TRBJ1-1 and V is TRBV12-3 or TRBV12-4; no clear D gene. The CDR3 totals 13 residues. Trimming pared 8 bases from V and 3 bases from J, leaving 13 bases between. The CDR3 sequence: CASSPRADTEAFF. Here the CDR3 DNA reads TGTGCCAGCTCCCCAAGGGCCGACACTGAAGCTTTCTTT.

This clonotype was detected many times. V and J are TRBV7-2 and TRBJ2-3; 7 bases align to TRBD1. This CDR3 is 16 amino acids long. V lost 5 bases and J lost 4; bases outside the gene matches: 12. Germline values: CDR1 SGHTA, CDR2 FQGNSA. CDR3 in DNA: TGTGCCAGCAGCCCCCCCGACAGGGTACTTGCAGATACGCAGTATTTT. This codes for CASSPPDRVLADTQYF.

The sample holds many counts of this clonotype. This chain uses TRBV13 with TRBJ2-2, with D possibly TRBD1 on 6 matching bases. CDR3 length: 15 amino acids. The V gene lost 5 bases and the J gene lost 2 bases, with 12 bases spanning the gap. The germline gives CDR1 PRHDT, CDR2 FYEKMQ (reference sequence). CDR3 sequence reads: CASSPGTLNTGELFF. The DNA of the CDR3 is TGTGCCAGCAGCCCCGGGACACTAAACACCGGGGAGCTGTTTTTT.

The gene calls are TRBV2 and TRBJ2-3; TRBD1 might be the D (5 bases). Germline CDR1 reads SNHLY; CDR2 reads FYNNEI. Trimming removed 4 bases from V and 1 base from J, with 12 bases in between. This CDR3 is built from 15 residues. CDR3 coding DNA: TGTGCCAGCAGTGGGGGCGGCCTCCGCACAGATACGCAGTATTTT. Translating gives CASSGGGLRTDTQYF.

Points on this clonotype: A read error may be the cause here, since a much bigger clone is one base away. The V gene is TRBV5-1, the J gene TRBJ2-3; D remains unclear. CDR1 is SGHRS, CDR2 YFSETQ, per germline. There are 13 residues in the CDR3. CDR3 protein: CASNLVAPDTQYF. The CDR3 DNA reads TGCGCCAGCAACTTGGTCGCCCCAGATACGCAGTATTTT.

At least ten counts were recorded for this clonotype. V gene TRBV2 combines with J gene TRBJ1-1; TRBD1 might be the D (6 bases). The CDR3 has 14 amino acids. Trimming pared 5 bases from V and 3 bases from J, leaving 13 bases between. Germline values: CDR1 SNHLY, CDR2 FYNNEI. The CDR3 loop is CASSQQGSYTEAFF. The CDR3 region has the DNA TGTGCCAGCAGTCAGCAGGGGTCGTACACTGAAGCTTTCTTT.

This clonotype appeared a few times. The chain is built from TRBV12-3 or TRBV12-4 and TRBJ2-3; 9 bases match TRBD1. V gave up 5 bases and J gave up 14 bases; unmatched junction bases: 8. The CDR3 spans 12 residues. The CDR3 spells CASSIQGASGYF. The CDR3 bases are TGTGCCAGCAGTATACAGGGGGCGTCGGGGTATTTT.

This clonotype was picked up many times. The chain joins TRBV3-1 to TRBJ1-6; no clear D. Trimming left V 2 bases short and J 8 bases short, with 4 bases between. The CDR3 runs to 12 residues. Germline V gene sequence: CDR1 LGHDT, CDR2 YNNKEL (reference sequence). CDR3: CASSQQDSPLHF. CDR3 coding DNA: TGTGCCAGCAGCCAACAGGATTCACCCCTCCACTTT.

This clonotype was recorded a few times. The chain links TRBV28 to TRBJ2-7; D call uncertain. Per germline, CDR1 MDHEN and CDR2 SYDVKM. The CDR3 extends over 13 amino acids. V dropped 2 bases and J dropped 1 base, with 6 bases sitting between them. CDR3 nucleotides: TGTGCCAGCAGTTTAACCGCGTCCTACGAGCAGTACTTC. Protein sequence: CASSLTASYEQYF.

Only a few counts were recorded for this clonotype. The chain uses TRBV5-5 and TRBJ1-3, with a weak D call TRBD1 (5 bases). Per the germline V gene, CDR1 is SGHKS and CDR2 is YYEKEE (reference sequence). The V end was cut by 3 bases, the J end by 4 bases, with 17 bases between. The CDR3 spans 16 residues. The CDR3 DNA follows: TGTGCCAGCAGCTCGACGCCTACAGGAGGGGGAAACACCATATATTTT. It specifies CASSSTPTGGGNTIYF. The whole variable domain, remainder taken from reference TRBV5-5 and TRBJ1-3, is DAGVTQSPTHLIKTRGQQVTLRCSPISGHKSVSWYQQVLGQGPQFIFQYYEKEERGRGNFPDRFSARQFPNYSSELNVNALLLGDSALYLCASSSTPTGGGNTIYFGEGSWLTVV.

A note on this clonotype: This may arise from a read error, as a much more abundant clone is one base away. The rearrangement uses TRBV11-2 and TRBJ2-5, with TRBD2 as a possible D gene (6 bases). The CDR3 has 17 residues. CDR1 is SGHAT and CDR2 is FQNNGV in the germline V gene. CDR3 DNA sequence: TGTGCCAGCCGCTTCAGACGGGACTTAGCCGATGAGGAGACCCAGTACTTC. Translating gives CASRFRRDLADEETQYF.

On this clonotype: Without the conserved terminal phenylalanine or tryptophan, this CDR3 likely stems from a read error. Because the CDR3's place on the DNA is in doubt, the DNA is left out and the CDR3 is given as listed by TCRdb. The chain links TRBV28 to TRBJ1-1; the table's D call TRBD1 went unverified against the DNA. Germline-derived CDR1 and CDR2 are MDHEN and SYDVKM. The CDR3 numbers 15 amino acids, ends counted. The CDR3 protein is CASGVPTAMSTEAFL.

The chain links TRBV7-9 to TRBJ1-2; maybe TRBD1 (5 bases). Trimming removed 3 bases from V and 3 bases from J, with 11 bases in between. The CDR3 runs 14 residues. CDR1 SEHNR and CDR2 FQNEAQ come from the germline V gene (reference sequence). CDR3 region: CASSFDSLDYGYTF. For the CDR3, the DNA is TGTGCCAGCAGCTTCGACAGCCTTGACTATGGCTACACCTTC.

This clonotype was detected ten times or more. The chain combines TRBV2 with TRBJ2-3, with TRBD1 identical over 8 bases. Germline CDR1 and CDR2: SNHLY and FYNNEI. The CDR3 is made up of 14 amino acids. The V and J ends lost 6 bases and 3 bases, in that order; junction bases with no gene match: 5. The CDR3, as DNA: TGTGCCAGCAGCAGAGACAGGGGTACAGATACGCAGTATTTT. This sequence encodes CASSRDRGTDTQYF.

The rearrangement uses TRBV19 and TRBJ2-4; TRBD2 is a possible D gene (5 bases). V was cut by 7 bases and J by 13 bases, with 23 bases left in between. CDR3 length: 14 amino acids. From germline, CDR1 is LNHDA and CDR2 SQIVND (reference sequence). The CDR3: CASTSQYSSPSQYF. The CDR3 region has the DNA TGTGCCAGTACCTCACAGTATTCTAGCCCCTCCCAGTACTTC. The full variable domain, with the rest looked up from reference TRBV19 and TRBJ2-4, is DGGITQSPKYLFRKEGQNVTLSCEQNLNHDAMYWYRQDPGQGLRLIYYSQIVNDFQKGDIAEGYSVSREKKESFPLTVTSAQKNPTAFYLCASTSQYSSPSQYFGAGTRLSVL.

There are many counts of this clonotype. The gene calls are TRBV6-6 and TRBJ2-2; D gene uncertain. The CDR3 consists of 13 residues. Looked up from germline, CDR1 is MNHNY and CDR2 is SVGAGI (reference sequence). The V end lost 6 bases, the J end lost 5 bases, and 10 bases lay between the germline ends. CDR3 protein: CASREGRTGELFF. The DNA for the CDR3 is TGTGCCAGCAGGGAAGGCAGAACCGGGGAGCTGTTTTTT.

This clonotype has at least ten counts. In DNA, the CDR3 is TGTGCCAGCAGCCCCTCCAGGGGGGAGCTGTTTTTT. It encodes CASSPSRGELFF. The V gene is TRBV3-1, the J gene TRBJ2-2, with D uncertain. The V and J ends lost 4 bases and 8 bases respectively, with 8 bases between them. Germline lookup yields CDR1 LGHDT and CDR2 YNNKEL (reference sequence). CDR3 length: 12 amino acids.

This clonotype was seen at least ten times. The chain couples TRBV29-1 to TRBJ1-2, with D maybe TRBD1 (5 bases). This CDR3 contains 15 residues. Germline-derived CDR1 and CDR2 are SQVTM and ANQGSEA. The V and J ends lost 2 bases and 4 bases respectively, with 17 bases between them. The CDR3 region is CSVENLRDGAYGYTF. DNA of the CDR3: TGCAGCGTTGAAAACCTCCGGGACGGAGCCTATGGCTACACCTTC.

This clonotype occurred many times. This chain connects TRBV29-1 to TRBJ1-4; 9 bases are a match to TRBD1. The CDR3 contains 15 residues. Germline V CDR1 and CDR2: SQVTM, ANQGSEA. Germline trimming cut 4 bases from V and 7 bases from J; bases unmatched to any gene: 10. CDR3 DNA: TGCAGCGTTGGGAAACCGGGACAGGGTTCTGAAAAACTGTTTTTT. Its protein is CSVGKPGQGSEKLFF.

This clonotype has at least ten counts. The V gene is TRBV20-1, the J gene TRBJ1-2; D is uncertain. Germline V lookup: CDR1 DFQATT, CDR2 SNEGSKA (reference sequence). The CDR3 covers 12 residues. V was pared by 4 bases and J by 6 bases, with 12 bases between. The CDR3 sequence is CSAMDGPNGYTF. CDR3 bases: TGCAGTGCTATGGACGGACCAAATGGCTACACCTTC.

This CDR3 is CASGRLDDNEQFF. As DNA, the CDR3 is TGTGCCAGCGGGAGGTTGGACGACAATGAGCAGTTCTTC. The rearrangement joins TRBV27 to TRBJ2-1, with TRBD2 as a possible D gene (6 bases). Germline V CDR1 and CDR2: MNHEY, SMNVEV (reference sequence). This CDR3 has 13 residues. Trimming stripped 8 bases from V and 5 bases from J, with 13 bases between.

In its sample, this clonotype was seen many times. This rearrangement joins TRBV6-2 or TRBV6-3 to TRBJ2-3; 7 positions match TRBD2. Germline loops: CDR1 MNHEY, CDR2 SVGEGT. The CDR3 is made up of 13 amino acids. V lost 4 bases and J lost 4; bases outside the gene matches: 2. CDR3 residues: CASSFREADTQYF. Here the CDR3 DNA reads TGTGCCAGCAGTTTCCGGGAGGCAGATACGCAGTATTTT.

This clonotype was picked up many times. This chain uses TRBV18 with TRBJ2-4; D may be TRBD1 (6 bases). Trimming stripped 1 base from V and 1 base from J, with 11 bases between. Germline V gene data show CDR1 as KGHSH and CDR2 as LQKENI. The CDR3 runs to 16 residues. In DNA, the CDR3 is TGTGCCAGCTCACCACAGGCAGGGGCTGCCAAAAACATTCAGTACTTC. Residues: CASSPQAGAAKNIQYF.